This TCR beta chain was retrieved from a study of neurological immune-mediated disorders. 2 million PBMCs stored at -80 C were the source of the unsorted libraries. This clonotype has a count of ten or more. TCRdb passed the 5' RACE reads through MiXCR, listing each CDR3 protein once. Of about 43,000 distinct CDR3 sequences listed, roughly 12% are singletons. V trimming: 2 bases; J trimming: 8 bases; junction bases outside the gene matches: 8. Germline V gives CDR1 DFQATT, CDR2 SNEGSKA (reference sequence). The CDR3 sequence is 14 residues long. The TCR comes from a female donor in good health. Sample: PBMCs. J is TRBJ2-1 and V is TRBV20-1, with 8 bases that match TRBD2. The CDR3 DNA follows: TGCAGTGCTAGAAAAGCGGGGGCTGTTGATGAGCAGTTCTTC. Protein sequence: CSARKAGAVDEQFF.